This T cell receptor (beta chain) was retrieved from a study of coeliac disease. Study details: Without high-resolution HLA typing, biased TRBV7-2 usage was examined as a proof of principle. Overall study results and limits: In active celiac disease, intraepithelial and lamina propria TRB and TRG repertoires were less clonal than controls. Intraepithelial and lamina propria fractions were not highly pure. According to the authors, this method cannot detect gliadin-specific T cells in an unbiased way.

The CDR3 spans 16 residues. V dropped 0 bases and J dropped 0; count of bases not matched to a gene: 2. CDR1 SGHRS and CDR2 YFSETQ come from the germline V gene. Some clones are missing from TCRdb's copy, which holds only in-frame ones; the method was immunoSEQ multiplex PCR. The sample holds just under 800 clones, 64% seen once. This clone was detected only a few times. Antigen: not known. This receptor was taken from an older man without celiac disease. The J gene is TRBJ1-5, the V gene TRBV5-1; TRBD1 aligns across 8 bases. The specimen was intraepithelial lymphocytes from the gut. The CDR3, as DNA: TGCGCCAGCAGCTTGGGACAGGGGAATAGCAATCAGCCCCAGCATTTT. This codes for CASSLGQGNSNQPQHF.